Sequencing of this T cell receptor (beta chain) was carried out in a study of T cells in Graves' hyperthyroidism and ophthalmopathy. This CDR3 comprises 13 residues. V lost 5 bases, J lost 8 bases, and 15 bases lay in between. Graves' hyperthyroidism without ophthalmopathy progression within 18 months was termed stable. There were TCR beta CDR3 regions amplified from RNA transcripts. The primer set for the first-round RT-PCR of the TCR CDR3 was HTBI. TCRdb re-derived calls from the multiplex PCR reads in MiXCR, one entry per CDR3 protein. The top ten hold around 7.8% of the sample, which has roughly 630,000 distinct CDR3 sequences, about 15% seen once. This clonotype was counted many times.

The sequence was collected from a woman aged 25 to 39 with Graves' hyperthyroidism. The chain carries TRBV6-7 and TRBJ1-1; D ambiguous. TRBV6-7 falls under the ORF class, with uncertain function. The sample was blood. The chain's CDR3 is CASSRAKEKEAFF. The CDR3 DNA follows: TGTGCCAGCAGTAGGGCCAAGGAGAAGGAAGCTTTCTTT.